Listed here are 8 T cell receptor beta chains from one sample, sequenced in a study of regulatory T cells in long-lasting Graves disease. Described time point: newly diagnosed GD, antithyroid drugs for less than 3 months. Making the TCR library involved RNA that had been extracted from PBMCs. Arm-PCR of CDR3 regions with iRepertoire HTBI primers generated TCR beta libraries. TCRdb reprocessed the multiplex PCR reads with MiXCR, giving one entry per CDR3 protein. The repertoire includes around 230,000 distinct CDR3 sequences, around 19% of them detected once, and around 20% sits in the top ten. The sample consisted of peripheral blood mononuclear cells (PBMCs), taken at new diagnosis, from a patient treated with antithyroid drugs. These receptors came from a female donor with Graves disease.

This clonotype was counted ten times or more. The rearrangement uses TRBV5-1 and TRBJ2-2, with D tentatively TRBD2 (5 bases). The V gene's germline CDR1 is SGHRS and CDR2 YFSETQ. Trimming removed 1 base at V and 6 bases at J, with 16 bases between. The CDR3 loop spans 16 amino acids. Here the CDR3 DNA reads TGCGCCAGCAGCTTGCTGCGGGCCAGTAGGGCCGGGGAGCTGTTTTTT. It codes for CASSLLRASRAGELFF.

At least ten counts were recorded for this clonotype. The chain has TRBV6-1 and TRBJ1-5, with D hard to call. Germline V lookup: CDR1 MNHNS, CDR2 SASEGT. V lost 6 bases and J lost 2, with 14 bases in between. The CDR3 is 15 amino acids. The chain's CDR3 is CASRSRTKGNQPQHF. In DNA form, the CDR3 reads TGTGCCAGCAGATCGCGGACCAAGGGCAATCAGCCCCAGCATTTT.

This clonotype has at least ten counts. The chain recombines TRBV3-1 with TRBJ2-5; D is ambiguous. The DNA end is a closer match to TRBJ2-1, so the J assignment may be wrong. This CDR3 has 13 amino acids. Germline assignment: CDR1 LGHDT and CDR2 YNNKEL (reference sequence). CDR3 sequence reads: CASSRVTGNEQFF. The DNA of the CDR3 is TGTGCCAGCAGCCGAGTAACTGGGAATGAGCAGTTCTTC.

This clonotype is deemed medium-sized (0.01 to 0.1%). The chain combines TRBV19 with TRBJ2-5; the match to TRBD2 covers 14 bases. CDR1 is LNHDA and CDR2 is SQIVND in the germline V gene (reference sequence). V dropped 5 bases and J dropped 13; count of bases not matched to a gene: 6. The CDR3 covers 13 residues. CDR3 sequence: CASSQGTSGSLYF. In nucleotides, the CDR3 is TGTGCCAGTAGTCAAGGGACTAGCGGGAGTTTGTACTTC.

This clonotype showed up many times. This chain uses TRBV12-3 or TRBV12-4 with TRBJ2-2, with D possibly matching TRBD2 (5 bases). The CDR3 runs 14 residues. With 8 bases removed from V and 5 bases from J, the gap between germline ends came to 15 bases. Written as DNA, the CDR3 is TGTGCCAGCTTCGAGGCTTCGGGGACCGGGGAGCTGTTTTTT. Translated: CASFEASGTGELFF.

In this sample, this clonotype turned up a few times. The junction differs from germline at one of its ends, possibly a read error. The chain has TRBV6-1 and TRBJ2-1; TRBD1 agrees at 10 bases. The CDR3 length is 16 residues. Per the germline V gene, CDR1 is MNHNS and CDR2 is SASEGT. The CDR3 region has the DNA TGTGCCAGCAGTGACTCAGGACAGGGGGATTACAGTGAGCAGTTCTTC. Protein: CASSDSGQGDYSEQFF.

A word on this clonotype: A far more abundant clone sits one base away, making this likely a read error. This rearrangement joins TRBV2 to TRBJ2-3; TRBD1 is a possible D gene (5 bases). The end of the DNA aligns better with TRBJ2-1, so the J call may be wrong. The CDR3 has 12 residues. Germline V gene lookup returns CDR1 SNHLY and CDR2 FYNNEI. The CDR3 region has the DNA TGTGCCAGCCTCAGGGCTTGCAATGAGCAGTTCTTC. This encodes CASLRACNEQFF.

The CDR3: CASSFDRSQPQHF. CDR3 coding DNA: TGCGCCAGCAGCTTCGACAGGTCCCAGCCCCAGCATTTT. The J gene is TRBJ1-5, the V gene TRBV5-1; perhaps TRBD1 as D (6 bases). Trimming cost V 2 bases and J 7 bases, with 10 bases left between them. The germline CDR1 and CDR2 sequences are SGHRS and YFSETQ. There are 13 residues in the CDR3.